This TCR beta chain was identified during a study of early T cells in non-severe SARS-CoV-2 infection. Study information: Sequencing used unsorted whole-blood bulk RNA, so chains lack pairing.

Individual cDNA molecules each received unique molecular identifiers attached to them. MiXCR, run by TCRdb on the 5' RACE reads, gives a single entry per CDR3 protein. The data contain about 50,000 distinct CDR3 sequences, around a tenth of them seen just once; the ten biggest clones take up approximately 5.7%. This clonotype was observed a few times. With 1 base clipped from V and 4 bases from J, the junction kept 12 bases outside the gene matches. Germline V gene data show CDR1 as LGHDT and CDR2 as YNNKEL (reference sequence). The CDR3 spans 19 residues. This TCR came from an adult who was a healthcare worker with PCR-confirmed SARS-CoV-2 infection or an uninfected control (not recorded which). The chain recombines TRBV3-1 with TRBJ2-3, with 12 bases matching TRBD2. The sequencing here drew on whole blood, taken at baseline. The CDR3 DNA is TGTGCCAGCAGCCAAGCCCTCATTACTAGCGGGGGGCGGTCAGATACGCAGTATTTT. Translated: CASSQALITSGGRSDTQYF.